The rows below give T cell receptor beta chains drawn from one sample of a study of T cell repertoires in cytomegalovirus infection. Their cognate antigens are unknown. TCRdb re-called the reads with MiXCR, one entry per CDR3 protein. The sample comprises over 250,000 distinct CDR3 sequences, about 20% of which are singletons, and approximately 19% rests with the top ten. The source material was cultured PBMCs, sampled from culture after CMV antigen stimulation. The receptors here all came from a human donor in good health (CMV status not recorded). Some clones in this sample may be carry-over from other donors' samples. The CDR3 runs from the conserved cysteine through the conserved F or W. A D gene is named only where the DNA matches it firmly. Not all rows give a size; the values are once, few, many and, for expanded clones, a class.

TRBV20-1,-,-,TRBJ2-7,TGCAGTGCGAACCGGGCCTCAGGCTCCTACGAGCAGTACTTC,CSANRASGSYEQYF
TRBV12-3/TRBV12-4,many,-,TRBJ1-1,TGTGCCAGCAGTGTGCACAGGGAAAACACTGAAGCTTTCTTT,CASSVHRENTEAFF
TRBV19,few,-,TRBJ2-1,TGTGCCAGTAGTAGACCGCGGGGCAATGAGCAGTTCTTC,CASSRPRGNEQFF
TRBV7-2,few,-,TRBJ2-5,TGTGCCAGCAGCTTAACTCCAAGCCCAGAGACCCAGTACTTC,CASSLTPSPETQYF
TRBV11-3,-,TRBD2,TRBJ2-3,TGTGCCAGCAGCCACCCCCTAGCGGGGGTCCTTGATACGCAGTATTTT,CASSHPLAGVLDTQYF
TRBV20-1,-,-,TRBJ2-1,TGCAGCTGGGGTAGCGTCTACAATGAGCAGTTCTTC,CSWGSVYNEQFF
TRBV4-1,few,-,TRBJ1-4,TGCGCCAGCAGCCGAATAGATTCGACAGGATCCCGAAAACTGTTTTTT,CASSRIDSTGSRKLFF
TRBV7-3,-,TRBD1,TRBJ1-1,TGTGCCAGCAGCCCCAGGGGGTCGGAGAACACTGAAGCTTTCTTT,CASSPRGSENTEAFF
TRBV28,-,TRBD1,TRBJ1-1,TGTGCCAGCAGTGTAAACAGGGGGACTGTTAACACTGAAGCTTTCTTT,CASSVNRGTVNTEAFF
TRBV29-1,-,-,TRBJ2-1,TGCAGCGTTGAGAGGGAGGCGTACAATGAGCAGTTCTTC,CSVEREAYNEQFF
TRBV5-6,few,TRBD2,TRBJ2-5,TGTGCCAGCAGCTTCTTACCCGGGACTAGCGGGAGTAGGCAAGAGACCCAGTACTTC,CASSFLPGTSGSRQETQYF
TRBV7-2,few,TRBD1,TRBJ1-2,TGTGCCAGCACCAAGGACAGGGTGGATGGCTACACCTTC,CASTKDRVDGYTF
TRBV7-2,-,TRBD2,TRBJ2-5,TGTGCCAGCAGCCGAGCGGGGGACAATAAGGAGACCCAGTACTTC,CASSRAGDNKETQYF
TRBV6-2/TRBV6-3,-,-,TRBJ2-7,TGTGCCAGCGGGCAATACGAGCAGTACTTC,CASGQYEQYF
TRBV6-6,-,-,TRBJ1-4,TGTGCCAGCCTTAAGGGCGACAGTAATGAAAAACTGTTTTTT,CASLKGDSNEKLFF
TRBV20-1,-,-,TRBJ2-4,TGCAGTGCTAGAGCGAGGCGCCCCTTAGACATTCAGTACTTC,CSARARRPLDIQYF
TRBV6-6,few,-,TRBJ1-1,TGTGCCAGCAGTACCCGACGGGTAATCACTGAAGCTTTCTTT,CASSTRRVITEAFF
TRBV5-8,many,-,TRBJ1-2,TGTGCCAGCAGCTTGACACCGAACTATGGCTACACCTTC,CASSLTPNYGYTF
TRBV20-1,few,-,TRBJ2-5,TGCAGTGCGTGGGACATCCTCCAAGAGACCCAGTACTTC,CSAWDILQETQYF
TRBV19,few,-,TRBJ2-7,TGTGCCAGTAGTATAACCGGGCCTTCCTACGAGCAGTACTTC,CASSITGPSYEQYF
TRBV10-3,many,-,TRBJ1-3,TGTGCCATCAGTCAACAGGGTTACTCTGGAAACACCATATATTTT,CAISQQGYSGNTIYF
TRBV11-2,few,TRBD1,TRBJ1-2,TGTGCCAGCAGCGCGGGACAGGACTTACACTATGGCTACACCTTC,CASSAGQDLHYGYTF
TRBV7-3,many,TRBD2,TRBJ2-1,TGTGCCAGCAGCCCCCCGGGACTAGCGGGAGGGATGAATGAGCAGTTCTTC,CASSPPGLAGGMNEQFF
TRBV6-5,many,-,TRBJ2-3,TGTGCCAGCCGGGACACTCCCACAGATACGCAGTATTTT,CASRDTPTDTQYF
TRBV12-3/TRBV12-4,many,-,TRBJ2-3,TGTGCCAGCACCCCGCCGGGGGTGAGAACGCAGTATTTT,CASTPPGVRTQYF
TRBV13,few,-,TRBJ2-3,TGTGCCAGCAGCTTATGGATAGAGAAAACAGATACGCAGTATTTT,CASSLWIEKTDTQYF
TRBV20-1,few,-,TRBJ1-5,TGCAGTGCTAGTTCACAGGGCGGTCAGCCCCAGCATTTT,CSASSQGGQPQHF
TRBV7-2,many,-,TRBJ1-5,TGTGCCAGCAGCTTATTCCTGACTTCAAATCAGCCCCAGCATTTT,CASSLFLTSNQPQHF
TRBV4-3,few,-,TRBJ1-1,TGCGCCAGCAGCCCAGGGGTATTGAACACTGAAGCTTTCTTT,CASSPGVLNTEAFF
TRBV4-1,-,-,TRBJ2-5,TGCGCCAGCAGCCAAGTACCTACCTCCCAAGAGACCCAGTACTTC,CASSQVPTSQETQYF
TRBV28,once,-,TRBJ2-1,TGTGCCAGCAGTACCCGGGACGGAAGCTCCTACAATGAGCAGTTCTTC,CASSTRDGSSYNEQFF
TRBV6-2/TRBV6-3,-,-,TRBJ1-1,TGTGCCAGCATTCGTAGCGCGGGTACTGAAGCTTTCTTT,CASIRSAGTEAFF
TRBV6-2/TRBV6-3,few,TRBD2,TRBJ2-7,TGTGCCAGCAGTTACCTCGGGACTACGTACGAGCAGTACTTC,CASSYLGTTYEQYF
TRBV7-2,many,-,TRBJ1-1,TGTGCCAGCAGCTACTCCAGGGACACTGAAGCTTTCTTT,CASSYSRDTEAFF
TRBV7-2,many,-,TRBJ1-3,TGTGCCAGCAGCCCCCTGAGTGCTGGAAACACCATATATTTT,CASSPLSAGNTIYF
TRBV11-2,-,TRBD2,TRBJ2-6,TGTGCCAGCAGCTGGGGACTAGCGGGCTCCTCTGGGGCCAACGTCCTGACTTTC,CASSWGLAGSSGANVLTF
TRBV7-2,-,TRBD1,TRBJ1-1,TGTGCCAGCAGCTTAGACAGGGGAGGTCGTGGAGCTTTCTTT,CASSLDRGGRGAFF
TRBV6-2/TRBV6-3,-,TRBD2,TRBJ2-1,TGTGCCAGCAGCCGGAGGACTAGCGGGACCTCCTACAATGAGCAGTTCTTC,CASSRRTSGTSYNEQFF
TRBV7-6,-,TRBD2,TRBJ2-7,TGTGCCAGCAGTCGACGGGGCGGCGCAGCGGGAGCGGGGGAGCAGTACTTC,CASSRRGGAAGAGEQYF
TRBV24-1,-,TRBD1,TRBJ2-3,TGTGCCACCAGTGACCCAGGACAGGGGAGCACAGATACGCAGTATTTT,CATSDPGQGSTDTQYF
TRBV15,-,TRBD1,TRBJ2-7,TGTGCCACCAGCAGAACAGGGGGTTCCGGCGAGCAGTACTTC,CATSRTGGSGEQYF
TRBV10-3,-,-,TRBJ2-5,TGTGCCATCAGCGGAGGACCGATTCAAGAGACCCAGTACTTC,CAISGGPIQETQYF
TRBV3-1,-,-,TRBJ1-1,TGTGCCAGCAGCCAAGTGGGGCGGGACACTGAAGCTTTCTTT,CASSQVGRDTEAFF
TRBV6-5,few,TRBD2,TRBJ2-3,TGTGCCAGCAGTTACTCAAGGCCTAGCGGGATTGTAGATACGCAGTATTTT,CASSYSRPSGIVDTQYF
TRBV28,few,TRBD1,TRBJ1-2,TGTGCCAGCAGTGGCCGGACAGGGGGCGGCTACACCTTC,CASSGRTGGGYTF
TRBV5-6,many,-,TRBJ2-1,TGTGCCAGCAGCATCTACAATGAGCAGTTCTTC,CASSIYNEQFF
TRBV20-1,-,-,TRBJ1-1,TGCAGTGCTTCAGGGAACACTGAAGCTTTCTTT,CSASGNTEAFF
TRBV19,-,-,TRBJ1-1,TGTGCCAGTAGTTCACAGGTTGAAGTCACTGAAGCTTTCTTT,CASSSQVEVTEAFF
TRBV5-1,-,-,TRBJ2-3,TGCGCCAGCAGCTTGGGACACCAACAAGATACGCAGTATTTT,CASSLGHQQDTQYF
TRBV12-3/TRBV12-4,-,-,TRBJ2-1,TGTGCCAGCAGCCGTCTCTCCTGCAATGAGCAGTTCTTC,CASSRLSCNEQFF
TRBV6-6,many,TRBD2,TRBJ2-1,TGTGCCAGCAGTTACTTGGGACTAGAGGGGAATGAGCAGTTCTTC,CASSYLGLEGNEQFF
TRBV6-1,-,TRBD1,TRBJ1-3,TGTGCCAGCAGTCGAACCTGGGACAGGGTTGGCGACGGAAACACCATATATTTT,CASSRTWDRVGDGNTIYF
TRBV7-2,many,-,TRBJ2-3,TGTGCCAGCAGCTTAGCGGTGTCAGATACGCAGTATTTT,CASSLAVSDTQYF
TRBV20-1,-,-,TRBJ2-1,TGCAGTGCTGGAGAACTTCCCCATGAGCAGTTCTTC,CSAGELPHEQFF
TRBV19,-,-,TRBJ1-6,TGTGCCAGTAGTGACCTCGCCGGGGTTGGTTCACCCCTCCACTTT,CASSDLAGVGSPLHF
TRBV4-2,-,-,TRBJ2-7,TGTGCCAGCAGCCAAGACCGCAAGCGAGCGGCCTACGAGCAGTACTTC,CASSQDRKRAAYEQYF
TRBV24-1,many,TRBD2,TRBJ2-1,TGTGCCACCAGTGATTTAAGAAGCGGGGAAATCTATGAGCAGTTCTTC,CATSDLRSGEIYEQFF
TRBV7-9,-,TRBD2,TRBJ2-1,TGTGCCAGCAGCTCCGGGACTAGCCCGAACAATGAGCAGTTCTTC,CASSSGTSPNNEQFF
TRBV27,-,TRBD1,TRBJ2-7,TGTGCCAGCAGTCGCAGACAGGGGCACGAGCAGTACTTC,CASSRRQGHEQYF
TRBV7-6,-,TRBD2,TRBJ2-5,TGTGCCAGCAGCACCGGACTAGCGGAGACCCAGTACTTC,CASSTGLAETQYF